This T cell receptor (beta chain) was identified in a study of blood T cell repertoires in COVID-19. Sequencing used immunoSEQ multiplex PCR; TCRdb keeps in-frame clones, though not all of them. The data show some 120,000 clones, 60% to 85% seen once. The germline V gene encodes CDR1 SGHVS and CDR2 FQNEAQ. V dropped 1 base and J dropped 4 bases, with 16 bases sitting between them. The CDR3 is 16 amino acids. The J gene is TRBJ1-2, the V gene TRBV7-8, with a possible D match to TRBD1 (5 bases). This clonotype originated in a human donor with acute or convalescent COVID-19. The donor label of this sample is uncertain. Sequenced sample: peripheral blood. CDR3 protein: CASSLVGGEFGYGYTF. The DNA for the CDR3 is TGTGCCAGCAGCTTAGTAGGAGGGGAATTCGGCTATGGCTACACCTTC.